The 2 T cell receptor beta chains below all came from one sample that was sequenced in a study of CD8 T cells in ankylosing spondylitis. For these TCRs, the target antigens are not known. Study findings and constraints: About 8 highly homologous variants made up a TCR beta motif, and this motif appeared characteristic of ankylosing spondylitis blood.

TCRdb analysed the 5' RACE reads with MiXCR anew, one entry per CDR3 protein. The sample holds fewer than 650,000 distinct CDR3 sequences, about 13% seen once. Sequenced: blood, either unsorted or a sorted T cell fraction (not recorded which). The receptors stem from a male donor with ankylosing spondylitis.

This chain joins TRBV12-3 or TRBV12-4 and TRBJ2-1; 8 bases match TRBD2. The V and J ends lost 3 bases and 4 bases, in that order; junction bases with no gene match: 5. This CDR3 spans 15 amino acids. The CDR3 DNA follows: TGTGCCAGCAGTTTGGGCGGGAGGCCTTACAATGAGCAGTTCTTC. This gives the protein CASSLGGRPYNEQFF.

This clonotype was detected a few times. This chain uses TRBV12-3 or TRBV12-4 with TRBJ1-5, with 9 positions matching TRBD1. The J segment lost 5 bases and the V segment lost 5 bases, leaving 10 bases of the junction unmatched. The CDR3 is made up of 16 amino acids. In nucleotides, the CDR3 is TGTGCCAGCAGTACCCGGGGACAGGGTGGCGATCAGCCCCAGCATTTT. Translation: CASSTRGQGGDQPQHF.